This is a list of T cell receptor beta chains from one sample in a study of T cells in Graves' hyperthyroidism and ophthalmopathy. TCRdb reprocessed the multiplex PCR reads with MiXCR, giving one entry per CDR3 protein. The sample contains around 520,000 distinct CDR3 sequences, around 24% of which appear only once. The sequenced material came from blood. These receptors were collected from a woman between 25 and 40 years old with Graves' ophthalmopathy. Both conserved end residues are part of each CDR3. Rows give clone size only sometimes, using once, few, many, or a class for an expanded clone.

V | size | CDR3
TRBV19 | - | CASSMTGGPYEQYF
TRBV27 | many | CASSLSTPTGPYGYTF
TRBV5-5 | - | CASSPSDVEPQHF
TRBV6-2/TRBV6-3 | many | CASTQDRFDQPQHF
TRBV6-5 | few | CASSWLTGNQPQHF
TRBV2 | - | CAFLGRTEAFF
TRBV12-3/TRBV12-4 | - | CASSTSHLGGPQETQYF
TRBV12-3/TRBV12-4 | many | CASSFMAADTQYF
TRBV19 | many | CASSHYQGGANYGYTF
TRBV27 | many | CASSHTGVSYEQYF
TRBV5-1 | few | CASSLVATEYGYTF
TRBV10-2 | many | CASSLLQGLITEAFF
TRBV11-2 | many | CASSLRTATSGNTIYF
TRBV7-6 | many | CASAAQNTGELFF
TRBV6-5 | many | CASSYSRNVGTQETQYF
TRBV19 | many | CASSIGVGGHQPQHF
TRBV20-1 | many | CSAPGRGNTIYF
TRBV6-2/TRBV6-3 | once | CASSYSRIAGAHEQYF
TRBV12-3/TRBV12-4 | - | CASSPTGTGAYYTF
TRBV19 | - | CASSLGFGYEQYF
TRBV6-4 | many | CASNLQGRLLSNNQETQYF